Below, 10 T cell receptor beta chains from the same sample are listed, as sequenced in a study of T cells after yellow fever vaccination. TCRdb reprocessed the 5' RACE reads via MiXCR and lists one record per CDR3 protein. Among 450,000 to 650,000 distinct CDR3 sequences, roughly 14% were seen once, and the ten largest hold more than 13%. The sample in question was PBMCs, obtained on the day of the yellow fever booster vaccination. These receptors were obtained from a young man who received the YFV17D yellow fever vaccine.

CDR3 DNA: TGTGCCAGGGACCGGGATGAGCAGTTCTTC. Translating gives CARDRDEQFF. The genes are TRBV2 and TRBJ2-1, with unresolved D. V shed 9 bases and J shed 8 bases, with 8 bases lying between them. CDR1 is SNHLY and CDR2 is FYNNEI in the germline V gene. This CDR3 contains 10 residues.

This rearrangement joins TRBV15 to TRBJ2-3; D is ambiguous. The CDR3 covers 15 residues. With 0 bases removed from V and 1 base from J, the gap between germline ends came to 8 bases. Germline V lookup: CDR1 LNHNV, CDR2 YYDKDF (reference sequence). DNA of the CDR3: TGTGCCACCAGCAGAGACGGTTCTGGCACAGATACGCAGTATTTT. The encoded protein is CATSRDGSGTDTQYF.

This sequence joins TRBV12-3 or TRBV12-4 and TRBJ1-4, with D unclear. The length of the CDR3 is 14 residues. Trimming took off 1 base at V and 7 bases at J, with 10 bases between the two ends. In DNA, the CDR3 is TGTGCCAGCAGTTTAGGGCACGGAAGTGAAAAACTGTTTTTT. Translating it yields CASSLGHGSEKLFF.

V and J are TRBV20-1 and TRBJ2-3, with TRBD2 as a possible D gene (5 bases). CDR3 length equals 14 residues. CDR1 is DFQATT and CDR2 is SNEGSKA in the germline V gene (reference sequence). V shed 8 bases and J shed 7 bases, with 22 bases lying between them. CDR3 sequence: CSTYTGNPENTQYF. In DNA, the CDR3 is TGCAGTACTTACACCGGGAATCCGGAGAATACGCAGTATTTT.

This clonotype has more than one count but fewer than ten. The J gene is TRBJ2-2, the V gene TRBV12-3 or TRBV12-4; TRBD2 aligns across 11 bases. The CDR3 is 16 residues long. Trimming removed 5 bases from V and 3 bases from J; junction bases left unmatched: 5. DNA of the CDR3: TGTGCCAGCAGTCCGGGACTAGCGGAACACACCGGGGAGCTGTTTTTT. Its protein product is CASSPGLAEHTGELFF.

This chain uses TRBV20-1 with TRBJ2-1, with a possible D match to TRBD2 (6 bases). CDR3 size: 15 residues. CDR1 DFQATT and CDR2 SNEGSKA come from the germline V gene (reference sequence). Trimming removed 6 bases from V and 4 bases from J, with 19 bases in between. The CDR3 DNA reads as TGCAGTGCCCGCGCCCCCGGGACTGGATACAATGAGCAGTTCTTC. It specifies CSARAPGTGYNEQFF.

The chain joins TRBV5-6 to TRBJ1-2; a weak D match, TRBD1 (6 bases). The V and J ends lost 4 bases and 2 bases respectively, with 9 bases between them. The CDR3 contains 13 residues. Germline CDR1 and CDR2: SGHDT and YYEEEE. CDR3 DNA sequence: TGTGCCAGCAGCGAAGACAGGAACTATGGCTACACCTTC. It codes for CASSEDRNYGYTF. Variable domain in full (rest from reference TRBV5-6 and TRBJ1-2): DAGVTQSPTHLIKTRGQQVTLRCSPKSGHDTVSWYQQALGQGPQFIFQYYEEEERQRGNFPDRFSGHQFPNYSSELNVNALLLGDSALYLCASSEDRNYGYTFGSGTRLTVV.

This clonotype has only a few counts. This rearrangement joins TRBV7-8 to TRBJ2-3, with D perhaps given as TRBD1 or TRBD2 (5 bases each). Germline lookup yields CDR1 SGHVS and CDR2 FQNEAQ. V was shortened by 5 bases and J by 2 bases, with 11 bases between the two germline ends. This CDR3 contains 14 residues. CDR3: CASSVTGATDTQYF. DNA of the CDR3: TGTGCCAGCAGCGTGACCGGGGCCACAGATACGCAGTATTTT.

The V gene is TRBV10-2, the J gene TRBJ2-3; perhaps TRBD2 as D (5 bases). V lost 6 bases and J lost 0, with 7 bases in between. The CDR3 contains 13 residues. CDR1 is WSHSY and CDR2 is SAAADI in the germline V gene. CDR3 sequence (DNA): TGCGCCAGCAGGGGAGTCAGCACAGATACGCAGTATTTT. Its translation is CASRGVSTDTQYF.

This clonotype occurred a few times. The J gene is TRBJ2-1, the V gene TRBV11-2, with 12 bases lining up with TRBD2. The CDR3 runs to 15 residues. V dropped 2 bases and J dropped 9; count of bases not matched to a gene: 5. In germline, CDR1 is SGHAT, CDR2 FQNNGV. CDR3: CASSLSGLAGTEQFF. The CDR3 nucleotides are TGTGCCAGCAGCTTAAGTGGACTAGCGGGGACTGAGCAGTTCTTC.